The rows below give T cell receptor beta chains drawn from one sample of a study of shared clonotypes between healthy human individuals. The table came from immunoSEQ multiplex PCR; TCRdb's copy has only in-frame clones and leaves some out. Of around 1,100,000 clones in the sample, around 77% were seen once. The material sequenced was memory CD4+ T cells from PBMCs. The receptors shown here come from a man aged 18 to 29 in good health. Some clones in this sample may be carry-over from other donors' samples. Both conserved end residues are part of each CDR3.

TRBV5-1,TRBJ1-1,CASSLAMGTEAFF
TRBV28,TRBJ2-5,CASSPGLSWTRGTQYF
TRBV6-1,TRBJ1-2,CASTPLYDRNYGYTF
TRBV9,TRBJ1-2,CASSVDQGNYGYTF
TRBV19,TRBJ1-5,CASSFGQGARYQPQHF
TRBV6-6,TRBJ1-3,CASSTGGVGNTIYF
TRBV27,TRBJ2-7,CASKPLAGGFYEQYF
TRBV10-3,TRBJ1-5,CAIMANGNQPQHF
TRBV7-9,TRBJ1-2,CASRGWDYGYTF
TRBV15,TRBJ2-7,CATSGDLPGSGTYEQYF
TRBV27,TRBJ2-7,CASSLSRHLDTYEQYF
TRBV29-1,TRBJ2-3,CSSAGERESPDTQYF
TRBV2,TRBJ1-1,CASRDPGAENTEAFF
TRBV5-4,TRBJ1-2,CASSLRRVYGYTF
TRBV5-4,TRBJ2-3,CASSFGGGTSIPDTQYF
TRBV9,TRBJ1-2,CASSPGTGNYGYTF
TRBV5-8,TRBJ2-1,CASSLGTSGTQRWTNEQFF
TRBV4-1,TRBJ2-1,CASSQALISTGSGEQFF
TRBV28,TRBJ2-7,CASSFGKKHRTGRKYF
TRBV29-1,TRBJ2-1,CSVVSADPYNEQFF
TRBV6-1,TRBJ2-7,CASSRLGLQYF
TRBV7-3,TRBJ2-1,CASSLLAGSDYNEQFF
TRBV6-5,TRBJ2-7,CASSYSRGQNYEQYF